One T cell receptor (beta chain) is described in this entry. Its antigen is currently unknown. This sample is part of a study of T cells after posttransplantation cyclophosphamide. Findings and caveats of the study: Recipient CMV seropositivity and CMV reactivation strongly tracked TRB clonality. Later blood repertoires were often dominated by clones from the donor CD8+ memory compartment. Blood and skin or GI T cell repertoires showed limited TRB overlap.

Assay used: immunoSEQ multiplex PCR; TCRdb lists only in-frame clones, some missing. The table records about 2,500 clones, 85% of them present only once. A marrow graft followed busulfan-fludarabine conditioning, with cyclophosphamide on days +3 and +4. Losses at the gene ends were 2 bases for V and 6 bases for J; bases not matched to a gene: 11. CDR1 MDHEN and CDR2 SYDVKM come from the germline V gene. There are 16 residues in the CDR3. This receptor was obtained from a young adult male patient who received an allogeneic stem cell transplant from a related donor, was CMV-positive, and had acute GVHD only. Some of the T cells might come from the graft donor. This sequence joins TRBV28 and TRBJ2-3; 7 positions agree with TRBD2. The sequences come from PBMCs, collected after allogeneic stem cell transplant with posttransplant cyclophosphamide. CDR3 protein: CASSLRPGTKGDTQYF. The DNA for the CDR3 is TGTGCCAGCAGTTTACGTCCCGGGACTAAAGGGGATACGCAGTATTTT.